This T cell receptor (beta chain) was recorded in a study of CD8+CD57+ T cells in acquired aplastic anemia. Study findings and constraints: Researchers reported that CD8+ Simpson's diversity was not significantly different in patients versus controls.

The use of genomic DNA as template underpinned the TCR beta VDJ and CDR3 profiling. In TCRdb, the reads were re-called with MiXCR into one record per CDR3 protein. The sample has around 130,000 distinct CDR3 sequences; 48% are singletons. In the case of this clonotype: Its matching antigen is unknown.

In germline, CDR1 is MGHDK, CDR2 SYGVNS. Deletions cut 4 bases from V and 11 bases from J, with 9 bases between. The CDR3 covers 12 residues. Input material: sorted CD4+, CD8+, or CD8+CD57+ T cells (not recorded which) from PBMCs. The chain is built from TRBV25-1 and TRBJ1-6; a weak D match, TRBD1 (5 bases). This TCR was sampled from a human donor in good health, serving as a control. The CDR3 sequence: CASSVQGPPLHF. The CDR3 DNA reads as TGTGCCAGCAGTGTCCAGGGCCCACCCCTCCACTTT.